The TCR beta chain under discussion was sequenced for a study of human T cells and chemical hapten exposure. Study-level results: No change in TCRs above 1 in 1000 frequency was produced by DPC sensitization.

Stated time point: patch test 2, 6 weeks after DPC sensitization. Treatment given: therapeutic diphenylcyclopropenone sensitization with weekly scalp DPC. In this sample, this clonotype turned up a few times. As yet, its antigen is unknown. Attachment of unique molecular identifiers to individual cDNA molecules was performed in the library. MiXCR, run by TCRdb on the RACE reads, gives a single entry per CDR3 protein. This sample has 25,000 to 30,000 distinct CDR3 sequences, with 7.5% to 10% found just once. CDR1 and CDR2 (germline): SGHAT, FQNNGV. With 2 bases clipped from V and 0 bases from J, the junction kept 14 bases outside the gene matches. This CDR3 is built from 20 residues.

The sequence was obtained from a man aged 25 to 45 with alopecia areata. Some clones in this sample may be carry-over from other donors' samples. The chain has TRBV11-2 and TRBJ2-1, with 9 bases matching TRBD2. The source material was whole blood, sampled in connection with sensitization to the hapten diphenylcyclopropenone (DPC). The CDR3 sequence: CASSLTSRGLAGFSYNEQFF. The CDR3 DNA follows: TGTGCCAGCAGCTTAACAAGCCGGGGGCTAGCGGGGTTCTCCTACAATGAGCAGTTCTTC.